The TCR beta chain under discussion was sequenced for a study of naive and memory T cell subsets. Reverse transcription of blood and skin TCR RNA was primed at alpha and beta constant regions. TCRdb recomputed calls from the 5' RACE reads with MiXCR, one row per CDR3 protein. The table lists approximately 27,000 distinct CDR3 sequences, under 30% of them singletons. Whole blood, 2.5 to 3 ml, came from adult healthy volunteers. TCR cDNA received a 3' ligated oligonucleotide that carried a UMI. The CDR3 extends over 15 amino acids. Trimming cost V 0 bases and J 6 bases, with 15 bases left between them. Germline CDR1 and CDR2: DFQATT and SNEGSKA (reference sequence). This clonotype has a handful of counts.

The sequence was collected from a female donor in good health. The chain recombines TRBV20-1 with TRBJ1-5; D is undetermined. The CDR3 region has the DNA TGCAGTGCTAGAGATTTCGGGTCCAAGGGTCAGCCCCAGCATTTT. Residues: CSARDFGSKGQPQHF.